One and the same sample provided the 25 T cell receptor beta chains below, sequenced in a study of early T cells in non-severe SARS-CoV-2 infection. TCRdb ran MiXCR on the 5' RACE reads and lists one entry per CDR3 protein. The repertoire consists of 80,000 to 100,000 distinct CDR3 sequences, with roughly 9.6% occurring once and the leading ten covering approximately 4.5%. The source material was whole blood, sampled at baseline. The source is an adult who was a healthcare worker with PCR-confirmed SARS-CoV-2 infection or an uninfected control (not recorded which).

Only a few counts were recorded for this clonotype. The chain carries TRBV19 and TRBJ2-5, with 7 positions matching TRBD2. This CDR3 is 13 amino acids long. With V trimmed by 5 bases and J by 3 bases, 3 bases remained unmatched. Germline values: CDR1 LNHDA, CDR2 SQIVND (reference sequence). This chain's CDR3 is CASSAGLEETQYF. The CDR3 DNA reads as TGTGCCAGTAGTGCCGGACTAGAAGAGACCCAGTACTTC. The full variable domain, rest sourced from reference TRBV19 and TRBJ2-5, is DGGITQSPKYLFRKEGQNVTLSCEQNLNHDAMYWYRQDPGQGLRLIYYSQIVNDFQKGDIAEGYSVSREKKESFPLTVTSAQKNPTAFYLCASSAGLEETQYFGPGTRLLVL.

This clonotype was observed a handful of times. This chain links TRBV7-8 with TRBJ1-2; no definite D call. The CDR3 sequence is 13 residues long. V gave up 4 bases and J gave up 1 base, with 7 bases separating them. Per the germline V gene, CDR1 is SGHVS and CDR2 is FQNEAQ. The DNA for the CDR3 is TGTGCCAGCAGCTCCAGCGTTAACTATGGCTACACCTTC. Its protein product is CASSSSVNYGYTF.

This chain uses TRBV25-1 with TRBJ2-3; maybe TRBD1 (6 bases). V lost 5 bases to trimming and J lost 0 bases, with 9 bases between them. CDR3 length: 14 amino acids. CDR1 and CDR2 from the germline V gene are MGHDK and SYGVNS. The CDR3 DNA sequence: TGTGCCAGCAGTCGGGGACATAGCACAGATACGCAGTATTTT. Amino acids: CASSRGHSTDTQYF. The whole variable domain, remainder taken from reference TRBV25-1 and TRBJ2-3, is EADIYQTPRYLVIGTGKKITLECSQTMGHDKMYWYQQDPGMELHLIHYSYGVNSTEKGDLSSESTVSRIRTEHFPLTLESARPSHTSQYLCASSRGHSTDTQYFGPGTRLTVL.

The sample holds many counts of this clonotype. The chain employs TRBV30 and TRBJ2-1; D is uncertain. The CDR3 sequence is 12 residues long. The germline V gene has CDR1 GTSNPN and CDR2 SVGIG (reference sequence). V was pared by 0 bases and J by 7 bases, with 7 bases between. CDR3 coding DNA: TGTGCCTGGAGTGTTCTCTCAAATGAGCAGTTCTTC. Its protein product is CAWSVLSNEQFF.

This clonotype was seen many times. The chain couples TRBV3-1 to TRBJ2-3, with 11 bases identical to TRBD2. Germline trimming cut 5 bases from V and 6 bases from J; bases unmatched to any gene: 4. CDR1 is LGHDT, CDR2 YNNKEL, per germline (reference sequence). This CDR3 is 14 amino acids long. The CDR3 bases are TGTGCCAGCAGCTTCCGACTAGCGGGGGATACGCAGTATTTT. It encodes CASSFRLAGDTQYF.

This clonotype has only a few counts. The V call is TRBV20-1, the J call TRBJ2-2; D unclear. With 2 bases removed from V and 6 bases from J, the gap between germline ends came to 10 bases. The CDR3 contains 13 residues. Germline CDR1 is DFQATT and CDR2 is SNEGSKA (reference sequence). This CDR3 is CSARLYTAGELFF. In DNA form, the CDR3 reads TGCAGTGCTAGACTTTATACAGCCGGGGAGCTGTTTTTT.

This clonotype was recorded a few times. The V and J genes are TRBV6-1 and TRBJ2-3; D is unresolved. The CDR3 runs to 14 residues. Trimming took off 10 bases at V and 0 bases at J, with 14 bases between the two ends. Germline lookup yields CDR1 MNHNS and CDR2 SASEGT. CDR3 DNA sequence: TGTGCCACCAACCGTGAGCCGAGCACAGATACGCAGTATTTT. Its protein is CATNREPSTDTQYF.

This clonotype was counted a few times. The CDR3 sequence is CASSYRLGVYEQYF. CDR3 nucleotide sequence: TGTGCCAGCAGCTACCGACTAGGAGTCTACGAGCAGTACTTC. The J gene is TRBJ2-7, the V gene TRBV11-2; D is possibly TRBD2 (6 bases). The V end lost 4 bases, the J end lost 3 bases, and 13 bases lay between the germline ends. The CDR3 is 14 amino acids. The V gene's germline CDR1 is SGHAT and CDR2 FQNNGV.

This clonotype was counted between two and nine times. The chain is built from TRBV19 and TRBJ2-1; tentatively, D is TRBD1 (6 bases). This CDR3 spans 14 amino acids. Germline V gene sequence: CDR1 LNHDA, CDR2 SQIVND (reference sequence). Trimming removed 9 bases from V and 7 bases from J, with 19 bases in between. The chain's CDR3 is CASLDLNRGNEQFF. CDR3 DNA: TGTGCCAGCCTGGACTTAAATAGGGGGAATGAGCAGTTCTTC.

This clonotype was seen repeatedly, ten times or more. The chain has TRBV19 and TRBJ2-6; TRBD2 matches at 7 bases. Per germline, CDR1 LNHDA and CDR2 SQIVND (reference sequence). The CDR3 runs 16 residues. The V gene end was trimmed by 4 bases and the J gene end by 3 bases; junction bases not matched to a gene: 6. CDR3 sequence (DNA): TGTGCCAGTAGTACCGTCCCGGGAGGTGGGGCCAACGTCCTGACTTTC. This sequence encodes CASSTVPGGGANVLTF.

The V and J genes are TRBV7-2 and TRBJ1-2; maybe TRBD1 (5 bases). The CDR3 contains 13 residues. The ends were cut back, 1 base at V and 8 bases at J, with 11 bases in the middle. CDR1 and CDR2 from the germline V gene are SGHTA and FQGNSA. CDR3 DNA: TGTGCCAGCAGCTTAGGAGGTCAGGGAGGCTACACCTTC. Translating gives CASSLGGQGGYTF. The full variable domain, rest sourced from reference TRBV7-2 and TRBJ1-2, is GAGVSQSPSNKVTEKGKDVELRCDPISGHTALYWYRQSLGQGLEFLIYFQGNSAPDKSGLPSDRFSAERTGGSVSTLTIQRTQQEDSAVYLCASSLGGQGGYTFGSGTRLTVV.

This clonotype was seen a few times. The chain is built from TRBV20-1 and TRBJ2-3; 13 bases line up with TRBD2. V shed 5 bases and J 3 bases; nucleotides not matched to a gene: 20. Per the germline V gene, CDR1 is DFQATT and CDR2 is SNEGSKA (reference sequence). The CDR3 totals 20 residues. CDR3 region: CSADLPRGLAGAPGTDTQYF. DNA for the CDR3: TGCAGTGCTGATCTACCCAGAGGACTAGCGGGGGCCCCGGGTACAGATACGCAGTATTTT.

This clonotype was observed a handful of times. The V gene is TRBV10-2, the J gene TRBJ2-6; no firm D call. V shed 4 bases and J shed 1 base, with 8 bases lying between them. The CDR3 has 15 amino acids. Germline CDR1 reads WSHSY; CDR2 reads SAAADI. CDR3 in DNA: TGCGCCAGCAGTGTTGTCCTATCTGGGGCCAACGTCCTGACTTTC. Residues: CASSVVLSGANVLTF.

V and J are TRBV6-4 and TRBJ1-5, with a possible D match to TRBD1 (6 bases). Trimming shortened V by 6 bases and J by 0 bases, and 6 bases separated the two germline ends. This CDR3 comprises 13 residues. Germline values: CDR1 MRHNA, CDR2 SNTAGT. CDR3 region: CASSRGSNQPQHF. Here the CDR3 DNA reads TGTGCCAGCAGCAGGGGTAGCAATCAGCCCCAGCATTTT.

The table lists this clonotype with a few counts. The chain links TRBV11-2 to TRBJ2-7; either TRBD1 or TRBD2 may supply D (5 bases each). The length of the CDR3 is 14 residues. Germline V gives CDR1 SGHAT, CDR2 FQNNGV. V lost 3 bases to trimming and J lost 4 bases, with 13 bases between them. The CDR3 coding sequence is TGTGCCAGCAGCTTCGGGACGGCGGTTTACGAGCAGTACTTC. Its translation: CASSFGTAVYEQYF.

V usage is TRBV5-1 and J usage is TRBJ2-7; D gene unclear. Trimming left V 0 bases short and J 3 bases short, with 10 bases between. Germline V gives CDR1 SGHRS, CDR2 YFSETQ. This CDR3 contains 14 residues. The chain's CDR3 is CASSLDGLYYEQYF. DNA of the CDR3: TGCGCCAGCAGCTTGGATGGCCTTTACTACGAGCAGTACTTC.

This clonotype showed up just a few times. The CDR3 nucleotides read TGTGCCAGCAATGAGGCTAGCGGGGGAGATACGCAGTATTTT. It is translated as CASNEASGGDTQYF. This rearrangement joins TRBV6-1 to TRBJ2-3, with 10 positions matching TRBD2. Trimming cost V 7 bases and J 5 bases; bases outside gene matches: 6. The CDR3 loop spans 14 amino acids. The germline gives CDR1 MNHNS, CDR2 SASEGT.

This clonotype was recorded many times. The rearrangement joins TRBV4-2 to TRBJ2-3; D remains ambiguous. V lost 1 base and J lost 2, with 25 bases in between. This CDR3 comprises 20 residues. Germline CDR1 LGHNA, CDR2 YNFKEQ. CDR3 region: CASSQAARGGLGPFTDTQYF. The CDR3 bases are TGTGCCAGCAGCCAAGCGGCAAGAGGTGGCTTAGGGCCCTTCACAGATACGCAGTATTTT.

This clonotype was picked up many times. The genes are TRBV29-1 and TRBJ2-7; D gene ambiguous. V was cut by 5 bases and J by 5 bases, with 25 bases left in between. The CDR3 covers 16 residues. Germline CDR1 is SQVTM and CDR2 is ANQGSEA. The CDR3 reads CSVKSLGPLQRDEQYF. The CDR3 DNA is TGCAGCGTTAAATCTCTCGGTCCCCTTCAAAGGGACGAGCAGTACTTC.

There are a few counts of this clonotype. The rearrangement links TRBV11-2 to TRBJ2-1; D unresolved. V lost 8 bases and J lost 3, with 14 bases in between. CDR3 length equals 14 residues. The V gene's germline CDR1 is SGHAT and CDR2 FQNNGV. DNA for the CDR3: TGTGCCAGCGGGAAGTCCAGGAACTACAATGAGCAGTTCTTC. Translating it yields CASGKSRNYNEQFF.

This clonotype was detected only a few times. The V gene is TRBV19, the J gene TRBJ2-2, with a tentative D call TRBD1 (6 bases). Germline loops: CDR1 LNHDA, CDR2 SQIVND (reference sequence). V gave up 7 bases and J gave up 3 bases, with 12 bases separating them. CDR3 size: 14 residues. The CDR3 region has the DNA TGTGCCAGTAAGACAGGCGTGGACACCGGGGAGCTGTTTTTT. Its translation is CASKTGVDTGELFF.

The chain combines TRBV7-3 with TRBJ1-1; D is ambiguous. The V and J ends lost 2 bases and 3 bases respectively, with 7 bases between them. Germline assignment: CDR1 SGHTA and CDR2 FQGTGA. The length of the CDR3 is 13 residues. CDR3 DNA: TGTGCCAGCAGCTTATCAGAGCACACTGAAGCTTTCTTT. Its protein is CASSLSEHTEAFF.

This clonotype was found once. The chain uses TRBV27 and TRBJ2-7, with D perhaps matching TRBD1 (6 bases). Germline CDR1 MNHEY, CDR2 SMNVEV (reference sequence). The CDR3 runs 15 residues. V lost 3 bases to trimming and J lost 0 bases, with 12 bases between them. CDR3 nucleotides: TGTGCCAGCAGTTTCGGGACAAAGAGCTCCTACGAGCAGTACTTC. It is translated as CASSFGTKSSYEQYF.

This clonotype came up many times. V and J are TRBV19 and TRBJ2-3, with D possibly TRBD2 on 6 matching bases. CDR3 size: 14 residues. V lost 4 bases and J lost 0, with 8 bases in between. Germline V CDR1 and CDR2: LNHDA, SQIVND (reference sequence). The CDR3 DNA is TGTGCCAGTAGTACGGGGACTAGCACAGATACGCAGTATTTT. This gives the protein CASSTGTSTDTQYF.

The sample holds many counts of this clonotype. The chain employs TRBV2 and TRBJ2-3, with 9 bases matching TRBD2. CDR1 SNHLY and CDR2 FYNNEI come from the germline V gene. V dropped 1 base and J dropped 2; count of bases not matched to a gene: 1. This CDR3 has 15 residues. CDR3: CASSEGLAVTDTQYF. The CDR3, as DNA: TGTGCCAGCAGTGAAGGACTAGCGGTCACAGATACGCAGTATTTT.